The 10 T cell receptor beta chains listed next were all sequenced from one sample in a study of shared T cell receptors in the human thymus (dated by TCRdb to about 2021). Library preparation employed the immunoSEQ multiplex PCR assay. In its TCRdb copy, this immuneACCESS table keeps in-frame sequences only and misses some clones. Where compared with another copy, unresolved V genes explain less than half of these, and the others have no known cause. This sample holds under 850,000 clones; approximately 90% were observed only once. The ten largest clonotypes hold 0.0095% to 0.012% of the sample. The data were also submitted as part of a second study, on human thymus T cells.

The sample comprised thymocytes. The source is a boy under three years old with a congenital heart defect. Donor details come from another sample of the same person, matched by shared clones.

The chain has TRBV4-1 and TRBJ2-1; 11 positions agree with TRBD2. The germline gives CDR1 MGHRA, CDR2 YSYEKL. V shed 1 base and J 5 bases; nucleotides not matched to a gene: 4. The CDR3 has 16 amino acids. CDR3 loop: CASSQVGGLADNEQFF. The CDR3 DNA is TGCGCCAGCAGCCAAGTTGGGGGACTAGCGGACAATGAGCAGTTCTTC.

This clone was recorded only once. This sequence joins TRBV9 and TRBJ1-5; D perhaps matches TRBD1 (6 bases). V dropped 6 bases and J dropped 0 bases, with 10 bases sitting between them. This CDR3 contains 14 residues. Germline V gene sequence: CDR1 SGDLS, CDR2 YYNGEE. CDR3 sequence reads: CASTSGDSNQPQHF. Here the CDR3 DNA reads TGTGCCAGCACCTCAGGGGATAGCAATCAGCCCCAGCATTTT.

The chain carries TRBV14 and TRBJ1-1, with 7 bases that match TRBD1. CDR3 length: 13 residues. From germline, CDR1 is SGHDN and CDR2 FVKESK. Unmatched junction bases numbered 7, after V lost 6 bases and J lost 6 bases. CDR3 coding DNA: TGTGCCAGCAGTACTAACAGGGGCGCTGAAGCTTTCTTT. Protein product: CASSTNRGAEAFF.

V gene TRBV5-4 combines with J gene TRBJ2-1; D is possibly TRBD1 (5 bases). The CDR3 covers 17 residues. CDR1 SGHNT and CDR2 YYREEE come from the germline V gene (reference sequence). The V and J ends lost 1 base and 0 bases respectively, with 14 bases between them. In nucleotides, the CDR3 is TGTGCCAGCAGCTTGAAACCACAGGCGAGCTCCTACAATGAGCAGTTCTTC. Protein: CASSLKPQASSYNEQFF.

V usage is TRBV5-1 and J usage is TRBJ2-7, with 11 bases lining up with TRBD2. V shed 0 bases, J shed 6 bases, and the junction held 23 bases outside the gene matches. CDR3 length equals 21 residues. CDR1 and CDR2 from the germline V gene are SGHRS and YFSETQ. The CDR3 bases are TGCGCCAGCAGCTTGGGGGGAGTCCGTAGCGGGAGGGCCGGAGGCGGGCGCGAGCAGTACTTC. Protein product: CASSLGGVRSGRAGGGREQYF.

The DNA of the CDR3 is TGCGCCAGCAGTGAGTCAAGCGGGAAAAGTGGGGACGAGCAGTACTTC. It yields the protein CASSESSGKSGDEQYF. This chain uses TRBV10-2 with TRBJ2-7; 7 bases are shared with TRBD2. CDR3 length equals 16 residues. CDR1 is WSHSY, CDR2 SAAADI, per germline. V gave up 0 bases and J gave up 5 bases; unmatched junction bases: 10.

This chain joins TRBV28 and TRBJ1-1, with 9 nucleotides matching TRBD1. CDR1 MDHEN and CDR2 SYDVKM come from the germline V gene. The J segment lost 7 bases and the V segment lost 8 bases, leaving 11 bases of the junction unmatched. CDR3 length: 14 residues. In DNA, the CDR3 is TGTGCCAGCGGCGAAACAGGGGGCCCTTTTGAAGCTTTCTTT. Translating it yields CASGETGGPFEAFF.

The rearrangement links TRBV27 to TRBJ2-7; D call uncertain. Trimming removed 5 bases at V and 3 bases at J, with 11 bases between. Germline assignment: CDR1 MNHEY and CDR2 SMNVEV (reference sequence). This CDR3 is built from 13 residues. In nucleotides, the CDR3 is TGTGCCAGCAGTCTCGCGGCCAGCTACGAGCAGTACTTC. Translating it yields CASSLAASYEQYF.

This clone showed up just a few times. This rearrangement joins TRBV2 to TRBJ1-2; D is uncertain. Deletions cut 4 bases from V and 4 bases from J, with 13 bases between. The CDR3 consists of 14 residues. From germline, CDR1 is SNHLY and CDR2 FYNNEI. The CDR3 DNA sequence: TGTGCCAGCAGTGGAGGCGGCCCTCCCTATGGCTACACCTTC. Protein sequence: CASSGGGPPYGYTF. The whole variable domain, remainder taken from reference TRBV2 and TRBJ1-2, is EPEVTQTPSHQVTQMGQEVILRCVPISNHLYFYWYRQILGQKVEFLVSFYNNEISEKSEIFDDQFSVERPDGSNFTLKIRSTKLEDSAMYFCASSGGGPPYGYTFGSGTRLTVV.

This chain joins TRBV7-9 and TRBJ2-2, with D possibly being TRBD2 (5 bases). Per germline, CDR1 SEHNR and CDR2 FQNEAQ (reference sequence). The length of the CDR3 is 14 residues. The V and J ends lost 5 bases and 5 bases respectively, with 12 bases between them. This CDR3 is CASSTRERTGELFF. The CDR3 nucleotides are TGTGCCAGCAGCACAAGGGAGAGGACCGGGGAGCTGTTTTTT.